This TCR beta chain was profiled in a study of technical replicates of blood from a few donors. Clones were read by immunoSEQ multiplex PCR, and TCRdb kept only the in-frame ones, dropping some. The sample contains some 79,000 clones, under 95% of which appear only once. V lost 0 bases to trimming and J lost 1 base; unmatched junction nucleotides: 2. Germline V CDR1 and CDR2: SGHRS, YFSETQ. CDR3 length: 16 amino acids. This chain links TRBV5-1 with TRBJ2-2; the match to TRBD1 covers 8 bases. The TCR originated in a human donor in good health. Input material: T cells isolated from PBMCs. The chain's CDR3 is CASSLAGTGNTGELFF. Here the CDR3 DNA reads TGCGCCAGCAGCTTGGCCGGGACAGGGAACACCGGGGAGCTGTTTTTT.